This TCR beta chain was identified during a study of Graves' ophthalmopathy and Graves' hyperthyroidism. Many counts were recorded for this clonotype. As the template, RNA transcripts were used to amplify TCR beta CDR3 regions. The workflow started with a first-round RT-PCR run with HTBI primers and then moved on to a second-round multiplex PCR. MiXCR, run by TCRdb on the multiplex PCR reads, gives a single entry per CDR3 protein. The sample carries over 200,000 distinct CDR3 sequences, over 25% recorded once. There are 13 residues in the CDR3. With V trimmed by 8 bases and J by 4 bases, 6 bases remained unmatched. CDR1 LNHDA and CDR2 SQIVND come from the germline V gene (reference sequence).

V usage is TRBV19 and J usage is TRBJ1-1; 8 bases align to TRBD1. The sample comprised peripheral blood. This TCR was sampled from a man aged 50-60 years with Graves' ophthalmopathy. In DNA, the CDR3 is TGTGCCAGTCTTACAGGGGGTGGCACTGAAGCTTTCTTT. Amino acids: CASLTGGGTEAFF.